This TCR beta chain was identified during a study of OX40 agonist ivuxolimab in advanced cancers. General notes on the study: Ivuxolimab, which targeted the costimulatory receptor OX40 (CD134), was an agonistic, fully human IgG2 monoclonal antibody. Intravenous ivuxolimab was administered to patients every 2 weeks at six dose levels: 0.01, 0.1, 0.3, 1.5, 3 and 10 mg/kg. Of the approximately 54 patients in dose escalation, 19 had hepatocellular carcinoma, around 15 had melanoma, 9 had renal cell carcinoma and 9 had head and neck cancer. In the dose-escalation cohort, 75% to 90% of patients were male, and the mean age was approximately 60 years with a range of about 20 to 79. Patients were allowed to have had prior anti-PD-1, anti-PD-L1 or anti-CTLA-4 therapy, and approximately 40% of the dose-escalation patients had been treated with checkpoint inhibitors. Partial responses occurred in three dose-escalation patients: two with cutaneous melanoma and one with hepatocellular carcinoma. Peripheral TCRbeta sequencing was intended to test whether TCR sequence diversity was altered and clonal T-cell expansion was caused by ivuxolimab. The paper describes the monotherapy dose-escalation part (N of about 47 patients) of the phase I trial of ivuxolimab.

The trial excluded patients who had a history of autoimmune disease or were on systemic immunosuppression. Peripheral blood for TCR sequencing was drawn from every dose cohort at baseline, at cycle 4 day 1 and at cycle 7 day 1. The samples were taken from a phase I, first-in-human, multicenter, open-label dose-escalation trial of ivuxolimab. Adults with locally advanced or metastatic melanoma, renal cell, hepatocellular, or head and neck squamous cell carcinoma were enrolled in the trial. Before TCR sequencing, CD4+ T cells and CD8+ T cells were sorted from peripheral blood as separate populations. What the research found in general, with its limitations: Antigen specificity was not determined for the clonally expanded peripheral T cells. Low levels of normalized T-cell clonal expansion were also seen in some nonresponding patients. Partial responders in the 0.1-3.0 mg/kg groups had among the lowest normalized peripheral clonal expansion, especially among CD8+ T cells. At doses of 0.1 to 3.0 mg/kg, clonal expansion of both CD4+ and CD8+ T cells in blood was seen between baseline and week 6. After ivuxolimab, more expanded clones were found on average in CD8+ T cells than in CD4+ T cells.

This clone was seen only once. Its antigen is unknown. No qualities accompany the bases; no much larger clone lies one base away. The CDR3 measures 14 amino acids from cysteine to phenylalanine. This entry keeps only the CDR3 DNA: 42 bases, framed from base 1. V is trimmed back by 6 bases and J by 4 bases, and the junction contains 7 bases that no gene match accounts for. The germline V gene (reference sequence) sets CDR1 to SGHNT and CDR2 to YYREEE. To sequence the TCRbeta CDR3 region, genomic DNA was isolated from the sorted cells. TCRbeta CDR3 regions were sequenced using the immunoSEQ Assay. Drawn from immuneACCESS, this table holds only the in-frame rearrangements with V and J called that TCRdb kept. Clones are partly lost; checked studies trace under half to an unresolved V gene and leave the rest unexplained. Recorded for this sample are roughly 32,000 clones; about 90% of them occurred a single time. Approximately 3.8% of the sample is in the top ten clones.

Source: CD4+ or CD8+ T cells sorted from blood, taken in a trial of the OX40 agonist ivuxolimab. The chain uses TRBV5-4 and TRBJ2-1; 7 central bases correspond to TRBD2. The receptor comes from an adult with an advanced solid tumor such as melanoma, head and neck, liver or kidney cancer. CDR3 reads: CASTRGDWYNEQFF. The nucleotide sequence reads TGTGCCAGCACCCGGGGGGACTGGTACAATGAGCAGTTCTTC.